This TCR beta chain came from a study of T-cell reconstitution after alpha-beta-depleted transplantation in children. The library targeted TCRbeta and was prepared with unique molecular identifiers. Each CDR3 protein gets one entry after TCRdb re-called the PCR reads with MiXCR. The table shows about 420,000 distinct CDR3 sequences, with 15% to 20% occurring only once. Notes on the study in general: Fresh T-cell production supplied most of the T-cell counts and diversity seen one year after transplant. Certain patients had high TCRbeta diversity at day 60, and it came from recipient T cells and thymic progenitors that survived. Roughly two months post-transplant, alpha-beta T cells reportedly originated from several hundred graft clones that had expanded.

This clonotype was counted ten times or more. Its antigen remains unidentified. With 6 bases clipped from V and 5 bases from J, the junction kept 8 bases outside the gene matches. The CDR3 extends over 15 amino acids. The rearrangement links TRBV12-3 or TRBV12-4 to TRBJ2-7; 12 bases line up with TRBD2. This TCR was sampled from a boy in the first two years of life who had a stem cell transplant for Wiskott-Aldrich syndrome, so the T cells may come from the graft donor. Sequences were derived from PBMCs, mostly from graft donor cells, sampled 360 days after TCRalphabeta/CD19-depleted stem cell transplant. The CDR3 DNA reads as TGTGCCAGCAGCCCGAGGACTAGCGGGAAAGACGAGCAGTACTTC. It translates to CASSPRTSGKDEQYF.